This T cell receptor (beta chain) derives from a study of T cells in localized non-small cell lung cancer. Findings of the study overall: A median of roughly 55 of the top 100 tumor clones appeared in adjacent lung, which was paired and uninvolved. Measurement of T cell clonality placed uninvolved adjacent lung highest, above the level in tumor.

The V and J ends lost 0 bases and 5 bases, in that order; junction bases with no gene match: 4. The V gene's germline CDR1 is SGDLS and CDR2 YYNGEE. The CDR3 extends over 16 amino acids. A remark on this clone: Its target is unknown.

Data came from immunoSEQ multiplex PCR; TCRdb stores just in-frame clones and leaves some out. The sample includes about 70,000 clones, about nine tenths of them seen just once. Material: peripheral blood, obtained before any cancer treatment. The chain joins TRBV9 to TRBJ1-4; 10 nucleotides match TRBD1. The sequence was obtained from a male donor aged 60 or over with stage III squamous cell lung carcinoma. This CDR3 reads CASSVALGQGNEKLFF. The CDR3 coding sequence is TGTGCCAGCAGCGTAGCTCTGGGACAGGGGAATGAAAAACTGTTTTTT. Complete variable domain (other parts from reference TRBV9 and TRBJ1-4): DSGVTQTPKHLITATGQRVTLRCSPRSGDLSVYWYQQSLDQGLQFLIQYYNGEERAKGNILERFSAQQFPDLHSELNLSSLELGDSALYFCASSVALGQGNEKLFFGSGTQLSVL.